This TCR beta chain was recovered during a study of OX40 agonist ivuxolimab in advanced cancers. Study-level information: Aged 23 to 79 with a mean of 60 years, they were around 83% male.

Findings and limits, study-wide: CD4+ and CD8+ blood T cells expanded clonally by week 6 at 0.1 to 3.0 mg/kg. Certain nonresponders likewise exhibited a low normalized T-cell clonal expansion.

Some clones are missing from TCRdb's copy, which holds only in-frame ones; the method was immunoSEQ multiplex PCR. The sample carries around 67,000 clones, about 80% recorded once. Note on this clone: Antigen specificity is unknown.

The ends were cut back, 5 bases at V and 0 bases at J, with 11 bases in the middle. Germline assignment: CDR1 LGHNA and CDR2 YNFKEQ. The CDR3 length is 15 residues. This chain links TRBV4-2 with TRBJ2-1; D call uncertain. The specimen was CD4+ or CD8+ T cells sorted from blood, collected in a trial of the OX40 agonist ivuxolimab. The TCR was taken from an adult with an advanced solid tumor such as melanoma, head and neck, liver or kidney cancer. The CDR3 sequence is CASSKVANSYNEQFF. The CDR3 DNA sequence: TGTGCCAGCAGCAAGGTGGCTAACTCCTACAATGAGCAGTTCTTC.